This is a list of T cell receptor beta chains from one sample in a study of regulatory T cells in long-lasting Graves disease. TCRdb called the multiplex PCR reads again in MiXCR, with one record for every CDR3 protein. The table includes 400,000 or so distinct CDR3 sequences, 23% detected once. Sequencing was performed on peripheral blood mononuclear cells (PBMCs), taken when the disease was refractory, from a patient treated with antithyroid drugs. The source of these receptors is a female donor with Graves disease. Both conserved end residues are part of each CDR3. Fields, in order: V gene, clone size, CDR3 protein. The size of a clone is reported for some rows only, either as once, few or many, or as a class for expanded clones.

>TRBV19|NA
CASTRQGPGGTQHF
>TRBV18|NA
CASSLGKAEAFF
>TRBV7-6|few
CASSLAAQSAYEQYF
>TRBV27|NA
CASSLSGQGRYEQYF
>TRBV6-1|NA
CASSQTGTVSYEQYF
>TRBV5-1|NA
CASSLTASGESEQYF
>TRBV15|many
CATSSFAGKSYEQYF
>TRBV27|NA
CASSRFVPSEQFF
>TRBV4-1|NA
CASSQEAGSFQETQYF
>TRBV15|NA
CATSRPGVPPQHF
>TRBV7-9|NA
CASSLVLSANEKLFF
>TRBV12-3/TRBV12-4|many
CASSSTGLTAEAFF
>TRBV20-1|many
CSAHNVAGGETQYF
>TRBV7-2|NA
CASSLVGAVSSYEQYF
>TRBV30|NA
CAWDRGNSNQPQHF
>TRBV7-9|few
CASSPRTSGTEQYF
>TRBV10-3|many
CAIREKETQYF
>TRBV6-5|NA
CASSSPGTRKETQYF
>TRBV3-1|NA
CASSQGGRGYTF
>TRBV2|many
CASSVERTWSSYEQYF
>TRBV28|NA
CASTGITYEQYF
>TRBV12-3/TRBV12-4|many
CASSRTGSNEQYF
>TRBV28|NA
CASSPAARYEQYF
>TRBV7-2|NA
CASSLARAGNQPQHF
>TRBV20-1|many
CSANGVSRNYEQYF
>TRBV20-1|NA
CSAREGGRASGANVLTF
>TRBV28|NA
CASSNPGEYQPQHF
>TRBV6-5|NA
CASSSGPTEQYF
>TRBV29-1|NA
CSGVGQACNEKLFF
>TRBV28|many
CASRPQGSGYGYTF
>TRBV6-5|many
CASSSLKARGDEQYF
>TRBV3-1|once
CASSQAASGSYEQYF
>TRBV5-1|NA
CASSLGAGGPSNTGELFF